This T cell receptor beta chain originates from a study of CD8+ T cells in alopecia areata. Documented treatment: oral pan-JAK inhibitor, 5-10 mg twice daily. Germline lookup yields CDR1 SGHNT and CDR2 YYREEE (reference sequence). V gave up 1 base and J gave up 6 bases, with 8 bases separating them. The CDR3 length is 12 residues. RNA extraction and reverse transcription yielded cDNA as sequencing template. Here immunoSEQ multiplex PCR was the method, and the copy in TCRdb shows in-frame clones only, minus some. Here the sample spans about 90,000 clones, about 40% being singletons. The rearrangement uses TRBV5-4 and TRBJ2-7; perhaps TRBD2 as D (5 bases). The source was CD8+ T cells sorted from blood, collected at week 24, from a patient treated with tofacitinib. This sequence was found in a human donor with alopecia areata. The CDR3 DNA sequence: TGTGCCAGCAGCTTGTCTCGGGGCGAGCAGTACTTC. Translating it yields CASSLSRGEQYF.